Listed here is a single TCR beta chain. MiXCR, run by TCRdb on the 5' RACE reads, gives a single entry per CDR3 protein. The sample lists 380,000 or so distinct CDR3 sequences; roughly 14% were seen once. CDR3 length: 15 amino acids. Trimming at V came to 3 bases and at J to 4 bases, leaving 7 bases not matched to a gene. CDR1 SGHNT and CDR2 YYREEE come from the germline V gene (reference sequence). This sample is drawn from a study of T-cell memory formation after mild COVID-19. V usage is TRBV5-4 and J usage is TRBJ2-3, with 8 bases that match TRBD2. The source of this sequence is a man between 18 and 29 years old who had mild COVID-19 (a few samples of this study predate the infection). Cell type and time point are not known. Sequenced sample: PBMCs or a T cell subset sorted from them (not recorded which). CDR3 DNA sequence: TGTGCCAGCAGCTCCACCGGGGGGGCTCCAGATACGCAGTATTTT. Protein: CASSSTGGAPDTQYF.